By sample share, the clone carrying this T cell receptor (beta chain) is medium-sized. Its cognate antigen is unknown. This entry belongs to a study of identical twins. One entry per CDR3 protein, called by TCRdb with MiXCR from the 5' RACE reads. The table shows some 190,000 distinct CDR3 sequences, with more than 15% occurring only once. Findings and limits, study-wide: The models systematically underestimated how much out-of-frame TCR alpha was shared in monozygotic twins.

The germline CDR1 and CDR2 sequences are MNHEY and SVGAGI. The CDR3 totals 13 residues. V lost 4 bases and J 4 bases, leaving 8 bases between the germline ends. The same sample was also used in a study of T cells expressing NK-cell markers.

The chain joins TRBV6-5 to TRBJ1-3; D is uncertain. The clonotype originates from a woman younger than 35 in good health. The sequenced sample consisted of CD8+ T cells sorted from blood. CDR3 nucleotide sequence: TGTGCCAGCAGTTCGGACGTCGGAAACACCATATATTTT. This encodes CASSSDVGNTIYF.